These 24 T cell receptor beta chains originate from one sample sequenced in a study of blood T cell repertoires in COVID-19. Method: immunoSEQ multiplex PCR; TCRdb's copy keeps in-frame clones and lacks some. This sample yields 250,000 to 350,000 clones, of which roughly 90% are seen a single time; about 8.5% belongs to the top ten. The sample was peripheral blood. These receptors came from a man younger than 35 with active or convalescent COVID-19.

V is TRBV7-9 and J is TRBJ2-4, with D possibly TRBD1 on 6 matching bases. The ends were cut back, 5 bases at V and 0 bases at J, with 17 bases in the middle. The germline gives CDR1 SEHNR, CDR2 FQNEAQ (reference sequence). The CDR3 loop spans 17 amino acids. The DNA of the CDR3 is TGTGCCAGCAGCCCACCCCCGACAGGTGTAGCCAAAAACATTCAGTACTTC. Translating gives CASSPPPTGVAKNIQYF. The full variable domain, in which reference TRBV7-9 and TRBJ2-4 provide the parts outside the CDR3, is DTGVSQNPRHKITKRGQNVTFRCDPISEHNRLYWYRQTLGQGPEFLTYFQNEAQLEKSRLLSDRFSAERPKGSFSTLEIQRTEQGDSAMYLCASSPPPTGVAKNIQYFGAGTRLSVL.

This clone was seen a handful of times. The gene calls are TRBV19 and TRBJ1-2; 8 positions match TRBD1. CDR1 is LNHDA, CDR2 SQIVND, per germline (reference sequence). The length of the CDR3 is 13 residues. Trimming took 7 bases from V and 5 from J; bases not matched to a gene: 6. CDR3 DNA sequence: TGTGCCAGTAAGCGGACAGGGTTTTATGGCTACACCTTC. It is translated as CASKRTGFYGYTF.

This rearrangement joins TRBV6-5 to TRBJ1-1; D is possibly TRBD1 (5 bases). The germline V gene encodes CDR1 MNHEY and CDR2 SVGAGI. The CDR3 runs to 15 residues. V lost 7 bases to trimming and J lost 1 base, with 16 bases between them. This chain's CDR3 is CASNPAGRSNTEAFF. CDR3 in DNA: TGTGCCAGCAATCCGGCGGGACGGTCGAACACTGAAGCTTTCTTT.

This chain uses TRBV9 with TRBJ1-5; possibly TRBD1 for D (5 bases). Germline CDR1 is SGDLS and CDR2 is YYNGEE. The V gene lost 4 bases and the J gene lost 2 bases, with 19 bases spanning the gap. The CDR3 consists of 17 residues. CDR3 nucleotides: TGTGCCAGCAGCTCAGGGTCGGACCCCGTGGGCAATCAGCCCCAGCATTTT. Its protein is CASSSGSDPVGNQPQHF.

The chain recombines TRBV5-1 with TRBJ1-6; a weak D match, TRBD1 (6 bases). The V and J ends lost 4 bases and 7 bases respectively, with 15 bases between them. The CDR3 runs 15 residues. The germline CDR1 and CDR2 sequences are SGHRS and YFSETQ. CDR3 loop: CASSPNRELNSPLHF. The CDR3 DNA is TGCGCCAGCAGCCCCAACAGGGAGCTGAATTCACCCCTCCACTTT.

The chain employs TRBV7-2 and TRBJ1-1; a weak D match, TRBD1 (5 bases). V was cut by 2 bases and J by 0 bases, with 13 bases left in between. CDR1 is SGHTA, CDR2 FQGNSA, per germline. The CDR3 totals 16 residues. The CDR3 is CASSLLGARVNTEAFF. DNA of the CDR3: TGTGCCAGCAGCTTATTAGGGGCTAGGGTGAACACTGAAGCTTTCTTT.

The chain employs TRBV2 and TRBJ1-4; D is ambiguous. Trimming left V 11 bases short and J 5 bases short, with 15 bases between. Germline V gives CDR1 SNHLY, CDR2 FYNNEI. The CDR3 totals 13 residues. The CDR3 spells CAPQIASNEKLFF. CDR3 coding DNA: TGTGCCCCACAGATTGCCTCAAATGAAAAACTGTTTTTT.

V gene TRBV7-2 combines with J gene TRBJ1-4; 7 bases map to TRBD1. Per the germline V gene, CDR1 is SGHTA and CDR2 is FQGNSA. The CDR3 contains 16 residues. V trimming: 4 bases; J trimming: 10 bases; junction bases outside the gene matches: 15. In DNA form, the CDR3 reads TGTGCCAGCAGCTCGGCCGGGACAGTTTGGAGTGGAAAACTGTTTTTT. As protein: CASSSAGTVWSGKLFF.

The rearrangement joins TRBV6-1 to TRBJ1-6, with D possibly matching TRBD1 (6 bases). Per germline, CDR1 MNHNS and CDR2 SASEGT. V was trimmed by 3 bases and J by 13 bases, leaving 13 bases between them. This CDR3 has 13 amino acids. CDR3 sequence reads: CASSDQGIGPLHF. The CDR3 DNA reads TGTGCCAGCAGTGACCAGGGGATCGGCCCCCTCCACTTT.

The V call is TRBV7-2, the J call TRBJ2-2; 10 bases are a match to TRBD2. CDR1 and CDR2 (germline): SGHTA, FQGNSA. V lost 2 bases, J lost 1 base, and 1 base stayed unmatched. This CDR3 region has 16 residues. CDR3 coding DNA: TGTGCCAGCAGCTTAAGACTAGCGGGGAACACCGGGGAGCTGTTTTTT. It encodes CASSLRLAGNTGELFF.

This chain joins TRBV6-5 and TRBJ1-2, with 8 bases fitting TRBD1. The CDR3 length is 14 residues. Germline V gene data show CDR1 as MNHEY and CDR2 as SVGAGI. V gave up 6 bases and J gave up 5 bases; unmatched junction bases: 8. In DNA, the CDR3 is TGTGCCAGCAGCGCTGACAGGGGATGGTATGGCTACACCTTC. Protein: CASSADRGWYGYTF.

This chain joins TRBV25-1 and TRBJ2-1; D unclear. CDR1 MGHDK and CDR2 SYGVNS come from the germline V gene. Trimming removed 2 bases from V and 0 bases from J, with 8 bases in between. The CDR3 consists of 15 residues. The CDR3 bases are TGTGCCAGCAGTGAAGAGGCATTCTCCTACAATGAGCAGTTCTTC. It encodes CASSEEAFSYNEQFF.

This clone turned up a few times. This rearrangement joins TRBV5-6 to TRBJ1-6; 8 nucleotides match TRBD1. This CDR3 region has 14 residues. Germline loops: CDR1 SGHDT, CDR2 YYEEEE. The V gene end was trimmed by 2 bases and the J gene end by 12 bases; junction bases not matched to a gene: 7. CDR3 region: CASSLGQGLRPLHF. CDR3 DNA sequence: TGTGCCAGCAGCTTAGGACAGGGTCTTAGACCCCTCCACTTT.

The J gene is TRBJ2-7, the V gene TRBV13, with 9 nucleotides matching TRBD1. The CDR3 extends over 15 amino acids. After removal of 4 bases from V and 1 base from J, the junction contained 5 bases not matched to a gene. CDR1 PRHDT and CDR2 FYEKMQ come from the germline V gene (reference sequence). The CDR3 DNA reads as TGTGCCAGCAGCTCCACCGGGACAGGGTCCTACGAGCAGTACTTC. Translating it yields CASSSTGTGSYEQYF. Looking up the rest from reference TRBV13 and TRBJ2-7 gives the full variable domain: AAGVIQSPRHLIKEKRETATLKCYPIPRHDTVYWYQQGPGQDPQFLISFYEKMQSDKGSIPDRFSAQQFSDYHSELNMSSLELGDSALYFCASSSTGTGSYEQYFGPGTRLTVT.

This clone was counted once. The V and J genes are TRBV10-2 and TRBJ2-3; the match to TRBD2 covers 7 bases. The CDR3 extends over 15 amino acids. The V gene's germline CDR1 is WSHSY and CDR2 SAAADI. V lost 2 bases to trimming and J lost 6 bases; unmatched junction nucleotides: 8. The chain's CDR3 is CASSEGGGEGDTQYF. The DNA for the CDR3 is TGCGCCAGCAGTGAGGGGGGAGGGGAGGGGGATACGCAGTATTTT.

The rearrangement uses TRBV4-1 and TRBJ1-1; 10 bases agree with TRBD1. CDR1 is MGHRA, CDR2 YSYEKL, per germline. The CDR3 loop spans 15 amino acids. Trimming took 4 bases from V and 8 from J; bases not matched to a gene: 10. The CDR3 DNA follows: TGCGCCAGCAGCCCCTCGGGACAGGGGAGGTCAGAAGCTTTCTTT. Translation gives CASSPSGQGRSEAFF.

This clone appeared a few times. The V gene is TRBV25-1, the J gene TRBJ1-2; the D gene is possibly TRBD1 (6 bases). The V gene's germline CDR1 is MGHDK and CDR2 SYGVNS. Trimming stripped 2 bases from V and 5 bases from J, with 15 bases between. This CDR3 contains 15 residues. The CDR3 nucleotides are TGTGCCAGCAGTGAAGATTGGGGTCAGGGGTATGGCTACACCTTC. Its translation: CASSEDWGQGYGYTF.

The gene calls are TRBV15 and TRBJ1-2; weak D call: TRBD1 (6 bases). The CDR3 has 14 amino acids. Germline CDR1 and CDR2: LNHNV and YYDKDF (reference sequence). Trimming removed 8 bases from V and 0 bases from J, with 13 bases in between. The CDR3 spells CATSGELANYGYTF. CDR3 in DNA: TGTGCCACCTCAGGGGAGTTAGCTAACTATGGCTACACCTTC.

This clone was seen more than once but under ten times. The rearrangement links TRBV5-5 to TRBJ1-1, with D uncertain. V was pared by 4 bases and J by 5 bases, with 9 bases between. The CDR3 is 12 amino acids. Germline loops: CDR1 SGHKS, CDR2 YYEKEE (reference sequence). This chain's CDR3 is CASSPQVTEAFF. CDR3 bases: TGTGCCAGCAGCCCCCAGGTAACTGAAGCTTTCTTT.

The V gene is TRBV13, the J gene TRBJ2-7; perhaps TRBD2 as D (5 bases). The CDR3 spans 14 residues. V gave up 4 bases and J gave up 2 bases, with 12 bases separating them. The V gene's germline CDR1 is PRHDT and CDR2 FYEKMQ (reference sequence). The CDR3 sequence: CASSSREAAYEQYF. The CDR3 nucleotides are TGTGCCAGCAGCTCCCGGGAAGCTGCCTACGAGCAGTACTTC.

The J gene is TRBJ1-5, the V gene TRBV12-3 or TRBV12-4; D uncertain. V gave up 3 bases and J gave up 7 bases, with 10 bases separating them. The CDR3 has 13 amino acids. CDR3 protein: CASSFQMLQPQHF. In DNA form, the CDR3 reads TGTGCCAGCAGTTTTCAGATGCTCCAGCCCCAGCATTTT.

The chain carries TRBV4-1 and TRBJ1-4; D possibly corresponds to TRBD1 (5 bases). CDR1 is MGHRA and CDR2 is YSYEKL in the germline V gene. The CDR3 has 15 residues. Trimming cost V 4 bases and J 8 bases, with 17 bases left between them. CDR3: CASSRGQVGSEKLFF. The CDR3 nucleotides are TGCGCCAGCAGCCGAGGACAAGTTGGATCGGAAAAACTGTTTTTT.

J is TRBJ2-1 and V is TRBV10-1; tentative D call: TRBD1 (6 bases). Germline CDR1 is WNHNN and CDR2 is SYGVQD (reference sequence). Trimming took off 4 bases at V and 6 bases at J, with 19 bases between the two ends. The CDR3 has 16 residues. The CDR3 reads CASSGTGTRFSNEQFF. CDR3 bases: TGCGCCAGCAGTGGTACCGGGACACGGTTTTCCAATGAGCAGTTCTTC.

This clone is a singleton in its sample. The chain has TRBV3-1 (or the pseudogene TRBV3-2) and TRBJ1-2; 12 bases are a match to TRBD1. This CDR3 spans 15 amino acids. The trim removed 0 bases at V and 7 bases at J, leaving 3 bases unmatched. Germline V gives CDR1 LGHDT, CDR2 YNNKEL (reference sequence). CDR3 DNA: TGTGCCAGCAGCCAAGATTCGGGACAGGGGGCTGGCTACACCTTC. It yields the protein CASSQDSGQGAGYTF.